This T cell receptor (beta chain) originates from a study of T cells in Graves' hyperthyroidism and ophthalmopathy. Overall study: It was at initial diagnosis, before any treatment, that peripheral blood was collected. Regarding the study as a whole: Median prediction lead before ophthalmopathy onset was 6.5 months with the model.

Remarks on this clonotype: Its target is not known.

On the basis of clinical symptoms, serum thyroxine and TRAb, thyroid ultrasound and orbital computed tomography, diagnoses were made. Amplification yielded TCR beta CDR3 regions, with RNA transcripts as the source. A set of HTBI primers served as the primers for a first-round RT-PCR of the TCR CDR3. TCRdb re-analysed the multiplex PCR reads in MiXCR, keeping a single row per CDR3 protein. The sample shows approximately 420,000 distinct CDR3 sequences, about 16% of them seen only once. Germline V gene sequence: CDR1 SGHRS, CDR2 YFSETQ. The germline V and J ends were trimmed by 4 bases and 4 bases, with 13 bases remaining between them. CDR3 size: 14 residues.

The chain has TRBV5-1 and TRBJ2-3; D is perhaps TRBD1 (6 bases). The material sequenced was blood. This clonotype was sampled from a woman in her twenties or thirties with Graves' hyperthyroidism. CDR3 DNA sequence: TGCGCCAGCAGCCCCGACTACAGGGCAGATACGCAGTATTTT. Protein sequence: CASSPDYRADTQYF.